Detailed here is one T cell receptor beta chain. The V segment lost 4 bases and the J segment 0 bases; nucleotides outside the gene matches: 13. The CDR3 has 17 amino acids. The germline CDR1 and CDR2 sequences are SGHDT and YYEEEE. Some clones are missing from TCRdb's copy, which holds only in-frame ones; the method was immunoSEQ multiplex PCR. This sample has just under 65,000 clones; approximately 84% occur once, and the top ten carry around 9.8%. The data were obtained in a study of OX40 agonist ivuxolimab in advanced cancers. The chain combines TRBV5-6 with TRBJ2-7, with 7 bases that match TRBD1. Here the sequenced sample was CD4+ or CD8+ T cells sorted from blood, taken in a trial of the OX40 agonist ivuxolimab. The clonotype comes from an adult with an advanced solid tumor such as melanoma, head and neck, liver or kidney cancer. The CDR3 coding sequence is TGTGCCAGCAGCCTGGCGACTTCCCCAGGGGGCTCCTACGAGCAGTACTTC. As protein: CASSLATSPGGSYEQYF.